This T cell receptor (beta chain) was obtained from a study of T-cell reconstitution after alpha-beta-depleted transplantation in children. Between the trimmed V and J ends, which lost 5 bases and 4 bases, there was a span of 11 bases. Germline values: CDR1 MNHNS, CDR2 SASEGT. This CDR3 is built from 14 residues. Only a few counts were recorded for this clonotype. The TCRbeta library incorporated unique molecular identifiers. Each CDR3 protein is one row after TCRdb ran MiXCR on the PCR reads. The data hold about 540,000 distinct CDR3 sequences, with around 16% observed a single time. This specimen consisted of PBMCs from the stem cell graft donor, obtained from the stem cell graft. The chain is built from TRBV6-1 and TRBJ2-2; TRBD2 is a possible D gene (5 bases). The sequence was obtained from a human donor who donated a stem cell graft to a child with acute lymphoblastic leukemia. The CDR3: CASSSRRRTGELFF. CDR3 bases: TGTGCCAGCAGTAGCCGGAGGCGCACCGGGGAGCTGTTTTTT.